This T cell receptor (beta chain) was profiled in a study of shared clonotypes between healthy human individuals (dated by TCRdb to the early 2020s). About the full investigation: A couple of women and a few men aged 18 to 49 years were included in the cohort. For each donor, CD4 naive and CD4 memory were each run on three plates, CD8 naive on two plates, and CD8 memory on one plate. To estimate repertoire size and how much clonotype sharing occurs between individuals, the study deeply sequenced the blood TCR repertoires of several healthy adults. Libraries were prepared and TCR repertoires were sequenced by different laboratories using diverse techniques, in order to increase sequencing depth and limit assay-specific biases. Each donor's leukapheresis produced roughly between roughly 0.94 and 9.5 billion PBMCs. Study-level results and caveats: Roughly 5% of naive CD4, around 3.6% of naive CD8, 2.3% of memory CD4, and 0.4% of memory CD8 clonotypes were shared across a few donors. Higher generation probabilities were observed for clonotypes shared by all four sorted-subset donors than for non-shared clonotypes. Pairwise subsampling indicated that sequencing depth was expected to affect the degree of clonotype sharing among donors. Naive subsets generally had larger estimated clonotype richness than memory subsets did. Even with the large sequencing depth, rarefaction of the sorted-subset datasets indicated that sequencing was incomplete. Only blood was sampled, and tissue TCR repertoires likely differ from those in blood. Because the study included a small number of donors, the genetic and exposure-history diversity represented was limited.

Donors were healthy HIV-negative adults with no recently reported acute infections or vaccinations. Every donor was a Caucasian adult living in Nashville, Tennessee, USA. Magnetic negative selection was used to enrich CD4+ T cells, after which naive cells were positively selected on CD45RA and the negative fraction became the memory subset. Blood was collected by leukapheresis, and PBMCs were isolated by Ficoll-Histopaque density gradient centrifugation and then cryopreserved in liquid nitrogen vapor phase. Analytical flow cytometry was used to check the purity and quantity of every magnetically sorted T cell population. Genomic DNA was isolated from each sorted fraction and quantified by UV absorbance on a Nanodrop 2000c. Using the deep immunoSEQ assay, TCR CDR3 regions were amplified from genomic DNA by multiplex PCR. For each cell subset, the extracted genomic DNA was distributed evenly across all wells of several immunoSEQ 96-well plates, and each plate served as one replicate. For sorted subsets, about 200 ng genomic DNA, equal to tens of thousands of T cell genomes, was loaded into each replicate PCR. Purified libraries were quantified with a Qubit 3.0 fluorometer, sized on a Bioanalyzer 2100, and re-quantified with the KAPA Library Quantification kit. Each immunoSEQ 96-well plate was sequenced on its own single-read 150-cycle Illumina NextSeq 550 flow cell. Per the source publication's procedure: Because only junctional sequences without quality scores were contained in the immunoSEQ output, filtering matching that applied to full-length reads could not be performed. To assign V/J genes and CDR3, sequences were annotated against IMGT germline references using PyIR, a Python wrapper for IgBLAST v1.9. Reads with weak V/J assignments (E-value above 1e-6), missing CDR3, stop codons, out-of-frame junctions, or ambiguous translated residues were removed. A V3J clonotype was defined by an identical inferred V gene, J gene, and CDR3 amino acid sequence. To compute the percentage overlap between repertoires, the number of shared unique clonotypes was divided by the size of the smaller repertoire. Richness of each repertoire was evaluated using RTK rarefaction, the Chao1 estimator, and Recon v2.1 estimates of unobserved clonotypes. OLGA was used to compute generation probabilities for all TCRbeta clonotypes that the gDNA method yielded from four donors. The table was pulled from immuneACCESS by TCRdb, which kept in-frame rearrangements only. Such tables lose some clones; where checked, under half of the loss comes from unresolved V genes, and the rest has no known cause. Clone size and the V and J calls come from that table; the DNA yielded D and trimming. The sample has some 2,100,000 clones on record, 90% to 96% of them singletons. The ten largest account for 0.13% of the sample.

Concerning this clone: The target of this receptor is not known. Base quality data are lacking; no much larger clone is found one base away.

The CDR3 measures 12 amino acids from cysteine to phenylalanine. The retained sequence is limited to the CDR3, 36 bases, with the frame set at the first base. V is pared back by 6 bases and J by 10 bases, with 13 bases lying between the germline termini. Sequences ENHRY (CDR1) and SYGVKD (CDR2) are obtained from the germline V gene. This TCR was recovered from a young man in good health. The chain was built from TRBV10-3 and TRBJ2-1, with no confidently assigned D gene. Sequencing used naive CD4+ T cells sorted from blood. The cell subset or site label, read with the paper, signifies: CD45RA+ positively selected. The CDR3 region has the sequence CAISLTGWEQFF. The sequenced DNA is TGTGCCATCAGCCTCACCGGGTGGGAGCAGTTCTTC.